This record looks at one TCR beta chain sequence and its context. Its antigen is not identified. This sample was taken from a study of shared clonotypes between healthy human individuals. Study results and limitations: Across a handful of donors, naive CD4 shared 5% to 5.5%, naive CD8 more than 3%, memory CD4 roughly 2.3%, memory CD8 under 0.5%. Donor scarcity curtailed the genetic and exposure-history diversity represented herein.

Using immunoSEQ multiplex PCR, the repertoire was profiled, and TCRdb retains in-frame clones only, with some absent. The table has roughly 1.5 million clones, 95% to 99% seen once. Each donor was a Caucasian adult residing in Nashville, Tennessee. CD4+ cell separation produced CD45RA+ naive and CD45RA-negative memory subsets. The length of the CDR3 is 14 residues. Germline V gives CDR1 SNHLY, CDR2 FYNNEI. V lost 8 bases to trimming and J lost 8 bases, with 19 bases between them. The chain recombines TRBV2 with TRBJ2-1; D possibly uses TRBD1 or TRBD2 (5 bases each). Source material: naive CD4+ T cells sorted from blood. Subset reported: CD45RA+ positively selected. This clonotype was obtained from a man aged 30 to 45 in good health. Here the CDR3 reads CASGRDPAYYEQFF. Here the CDR3 DNA reads TGTGCCAGCGGCAGGGACCCAGCTTACTATGAGCAGTTCTTC.